This T cell receptor (beta chain) comes out of a study of long-term antiretroviral therapy in people with HIV (dated by TCRdb to 2021 to 2024). Some background on the complete study: The earliest samples were collected approximately a decade before the 2015 WHO recommendation for immediate ART, a period when ART was typically delayed until CD4 counts fell. Whether ART initiation and durable HIV suppression were associated with changes in peripheral blood TRB repertoire composition and diversity was tested in a retrospective serial study. A total of around 190 cryopreserved PBMC samples came from 25 to 35 adults with confirmed HIV infection and were collected serially over a mean of roughly six years (range 1-12). Of the roughly 30 participants with HIV, approximately twelve were female. No cross-contamination during QIAcube processing turned up in test extractions that ran a monoclonal T-cell line alongside around 32 polyclonal samples. Study-wide conclusions, independent of this receptor: Owing to limited PBMC availability, only the TCR beta chain was sequenced, without alpha chain pairing. A significant increase in TRB diversity was found to be associated with ART initiation, although TRB diversity was observed to remain significantly below that of transplant donor controls even after long-term ART. HIV repertoires had narrower CDR3 length ranges than controls, and the network structure suggested an antigen-experienced repertoire that shifted only slightly toward naive after ART. Inferences about post-ART repertoire changes were limited because no data were available on ART adherence, viral resistance or therapy changes. The repertoire was dominated across all time points by expanded TRB clones identified before ART initiation, although this dominance was seen to fluctuate and to decrease in many PLHIV after ART. Samples dated from the mid-2000s to the late 2010s, and the ART regimens used may be less effective than current ones. Because pre-ART samples had limited cell numbers, profiling was done on unsorted PBMC rather than on sorted CD4+ and CD8+ T cells.

Participants were included only if at least one PBMC sample before ART initiation and at least two post-ART samples were available. Treatment was received in the United States of America by all participants with HIV. Cryopreserved samples of 1-10 million PBMC were thawed and washed before DNA extraction. At the time of the earliest PBMC sample, participants with HIV were aged between roughly 20 and 55 years. PBMC samples were contributed by each participant from 1-4 timepoints before ART initiation and 2-8 timepoints after ART initiation, with a median of 7 samples. For every participant, serial HIV viral load, CD4+ T-cell count, ART history and demographic data were obtained. Genomic DNA was extracted from unsorted PBMC with a Qiagen kit on a QIAcube, with processing performed in batches of 12 samples. According to the germline V gene, CDR1 reads WSHSY and CDR2 reads SAAADI. The CDR3 sequence holds 15 residues, the cysteine and phenylalanine included. CDR3 DNA is the only sequence kept; it has 45 bases, read in frame from the first base. V sheds 3 bases and J sheds 7 bases, leaving 15 bases between their ends.

In regard to this clone: Its recognized antigen is unknown. Within one base of it there is no much larger clone, and no base qualities were kept.

The immunoSEQ hsTCRB v3.0 assay was used at survey level resolution to sequence the TRB variable region. The target sequencing depth for TRB was roughly 35,000-55,000 T-cell genomes per sample. An Illumina MiSeq with a v3 150-cycle kit was used to sequence the pooled TRB libraries. Concerning the study's data processing: Repertoire analysis was performed in R inside a reproducible Nextflow workflow that covered QC, data transformation and analysis. LymphoSeq2, an R package for AIRR-Seq data exploration, was used to implement custom analyses. After excluding a few samples that yielded fewer than 5000 total TRB sequences, 190 or so HIV repertoires remained for analysis. Of the 188 retained HIV repertoires, almost 60 were collected before and approximately 130 after ART initiation. Each repertoire was downsampled to 5000 TRB nucleotide sequences, and summary statistics were averaged across 100 downsampling iterations. TRB sequences were retained for analysis only if CDR3 regions of at least seven amino acids were present. Diversity was measured with a Shannon entropy-derived clonality score and the Gini coefficient. In the repertoire networks, any two of the top 5000 CDR3 amino acid sequences were connected whenever the two sequences differed by an edit distance of one. For TRB CDR3 amino acid sequences, antigen specificity groups and MHC restriction were predicted with GLIPH2. To flag known CMV, EBV, HIV or tissue antigen associations, CDR3 amino acid sequences were matched against VDJdb and McPAS-TCR. Pre-ART, post-ART and control groups were compared with Wilcoxon signed-rank tests and Holm-Bonferroni correction. Imported from immuneACCESS, the table was reduced by TCRdb to in-frame sequences with V and J called. These copies leave out some clones; in studies compared against another copy, an unresolved V gene accounts for under half, and the cause of the remainder is not known. V and J calls and clone size are given by that table; D and trimming were obtained from the DNA. For this sample there are tens of thousands of clones; roughly 85% appear just once. Jointly, the top ten make up roughly 13% of the sample.

Specimen: unsorted PBMCs, collected 1.1 years after starting antiretroviral therapy. Recombination linked TRBV10-2 to TRBJ1-4, with the D gene call left open. The receptor was isolated from a man aged 18 to 29 with HIV. The DNA is TGCGCCAGCAGTGACCTCCGGAGAAGTGGTGAAAAACTGTTTTTT. Its product reads: CASSDLRRSGEKLFF.